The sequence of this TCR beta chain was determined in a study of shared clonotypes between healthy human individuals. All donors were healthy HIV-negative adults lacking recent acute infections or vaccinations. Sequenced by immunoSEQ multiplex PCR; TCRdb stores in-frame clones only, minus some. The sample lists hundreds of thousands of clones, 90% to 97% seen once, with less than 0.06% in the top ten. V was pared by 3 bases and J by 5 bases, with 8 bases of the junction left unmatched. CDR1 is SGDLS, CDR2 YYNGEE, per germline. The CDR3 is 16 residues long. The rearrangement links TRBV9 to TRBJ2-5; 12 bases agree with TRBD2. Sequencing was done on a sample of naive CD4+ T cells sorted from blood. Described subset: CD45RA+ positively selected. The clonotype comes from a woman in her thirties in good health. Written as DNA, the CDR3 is TGTGCCAGCAGCGGAAAGCTAGCGGGAGGGTCCGAGACCCAGTACTTC. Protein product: CASSGKLAGGSETQYF.